This T cell receptor beta chain was obtained from a study of blood T cell repertoires in COVID-19 (dated by TCRdb to about 2020). With respect to the entire study: The collaborator samples originated in the United States, Italy and Spain and spanned the acute and convalescent phases of COVID-19. The material from the prospective study consisted of cDNA or gDNA derived from T cells, B-cell-depleted T cells, or PBMCs. The dataset comprised deeply sampled blood TCRbeta repertoires from subjects exposed to, actively infected with, or recovered from COVID-19. The repertoires were made available in a free public database intended to serve as a resource for research on the immune response to SARS-CoV-2. Samples were obtained from the ongoing ImmuneRACE study (first 160 participants) and from 1,254 subjects provided by 6 global collaborators. The sample metadata nearly always contained a de-identified subject ID, COVID-19 status, age in years and sex. HLA class I and class II types, where available, came from metadata supplied by the sample provider rather than from assay-based typing. Findings and caveats that apply to the study as a whole: Clinical and demographic metadata were provided uncurated, with the amount varying by source and participant.

The immunoSEQ Assay, a bias-controlled multiplex PCR, was used to amplify TCRbeta CDR3 regions from genomic DNA. The authors' analysis ran thus. The number of nucleated cells in each sample was estimated from the amplification of reference gene primers within the assay. Sequence reads were collapsed and filtered to measure the absolute abundance of every unique TCRbeta CDR3 rearrangement. For each sample, productive Simpson clonality was calculated as the square root of Simpson's diversity index across productive rearrangements. This is the immuneACCESS table as TCRdb keeps it, with only in-frame sequences that have V and J called. A part of the clones is gone; compared with another copy, unresolved V genes explain less than half, and the rest is unexplained. Clonal size and the V and J genes are those of that table, whereas D and trimming came from the DNA. Within this sample are more than 65,000 clones, with about 70% of them counted one time only. The ten largest clones take up 15% to 20% of the sample.

Whole blood was collected in K2EDTA tubes by collaborating institutions according to the institutions' own protocols. For TCRbeta analysis, collaborators shipped samples as frozen whole blood, isolated PBMCs, or DNA extracted from either of those sample types. Note on this clone: The antigen it binds to is not known. No base quality information exists; no much larger clone differs at one position.

Material for sequencing was peripheral blood. The source is an elderly woman with active or convalescent COVID-19.

Read as DNA, the sequence is TGTGCCAGAGACCGGTCAACAGGGGACCATGAAAAACTGTTTTTT. This sequence encodes CARDRSTGDHEKLFF. The chain links TRBV27 with TRBJ1-4; 7 bases in between match TRBD1. The CDR1 and CDR2 encoded by the germline V gene (reference sequence) are MNHEY and SMNVEV. The cysteine opens and the phenylalanine closes a CDR3 of 15 amino acids. The kept DNA is CDR3 alone, 45 bases in frame from the first base. Clipping removes 9 bases from V and 6 bases from J, with 13 as the unmatched junction base count.